This is a list of T cell receptor beta chains from one sample in a study of blood T cell repertoires in COVID-19. The data were produced by immunoSEQ multiplex PCR, yet TCRdb's version contains in-frame clones alone and is incomplete. The table has 120,000 to 150,000 clones, about 83% seen once; the top ten hold under 7%. Sequenced material: PBMCs or T cells enriched from blood (not recorded which). Receptor source: a woman aged 45 to 65 who had been exposed to COVID-19. Each CDR3 is given with its conserved first and last residue. Fields, in order: J gene, V gene, clone size, D gene, CDR3 protein, CDR3 DNA. A D gene is named only where the DNA matches it firmly. Not all rows give a size; the values are once, few, many and, for expanded clones, a class.

J: TRBJ2-3
V: TRBV6-4
size: few
D: TRBD1
CDR3: CASSAGTGSTDTQYF
DNA: TGTGCCAGCAGTGCCGGGACAGGTAGCACAGATACGCAGTATTTT

J: TRBJ2-3
V: TRBV23-1
size: .
D: TRBD2
CDR3: CASSPVAGGPDATDTQYF
DNA: TGCGCCAGCAGTCCGGTAGCGGGAGGGCCGGATGCGACTGATACGCAGTATTTT

J: TRBJ2-2
V: TRBV20-1
size: once
D: .
CDR3: CSVREAGELFF
DNA: TGCAGTGTAAGGGAGGCCGGGGAGCTGTTTTTT

J: TRBJ1-2
V: TRBV6-2/TRBV6-3
size: .
D: TRBD1
CDR3: CASSSYLDRSLRYGYTF
DNA: TGTGCCAGCAGTTCATACCTGGACAGGTCGCTGCGCTATGGCTACACCTTC

J: TRBJ1-6
V: TRBV5-1
size: .
D: .
CDR3: CASSLEVQGNSPLHF
DNA: TGCGCCAGCAGCTTGGAGGTCCAGGGGAACTCACCCCTCCACTTT

J: TRBJ1-5
V: TRBV27
size: once
D: .
CDR3: CASSLGGVGGQPQHF
DNA: TGTGCCAGCAGTTTGGGGGGGGTGGGGGGTCAGCCCCAGCATTTT

J: TRBJ2-2
V: TRBV18
size: .
D: TRBD1
CDR3: CASSPPAGGETGELFF
DNA: TGTGCCAGCTCACCACCGGCAGGGGGCGAGACCGGGGAGCTGTTTTTT

J: TRBJ2-5
V: TRBV14
size: .
D: .
CDR3: CASRRVGLSTETQYF
DNA: TGTGCCAGCAGACGAGTCGGACTTTCAACGGAGACCCAGTACTTC

J: TRBJ1-1
V: TRBV7-9
size: .
D: TRBD1
CDR3: CASSLEQGNPGTEAFF
DNA: TGTGCCAGCAGTTTGGAACAGGGGAACCCGGGGACTGAAGCTTTCTTT

J: TRBJ1-6
V: TRBV27
size: .
D: TRBD1
CDR3: CASRDRFSNSPLHF
DNA: TGTGCCAGCAGGGACAGGTTCTCTAATTCACCCCTCCACTTT

J: TRBJ2-1
V: TRBV7-6
size: .
D: TRBD1
CDR3: CASSKGQGVFNEQFF
DNA: TGTGCCAGCAGTAAGGGGCAGGGGGTATTCAATGAGCAGTTCTTC

J: TRBJ1-5
V: TRBV12-3/TRBV12-4
size: .
D: .
CDR3: CASSLRVNQPQHF
DNA: TGTGCCAGCAGTTTACGGGTTAATCAGCCCCAGCATTTT

J: TRBJ2-3
V: TRBV24-1
size: .
D: .
CDR3: CATSDPGTSTDTQYF
DNA: TGTGCCACCAGTGATCCGGGAACTAGCACAGATACGCAGTATTTT

J: TRBJ1-2
V: TRBV15
size: .
D: .
CDR3: CATSTSRVYGYTF
DNA: TGTGCCACCAGCACCTCGAGGGTCTATGGCTACACCTTC

J: TRBJ2-3
V: TRBV9
size: .
D: .
CDR3: CASSLTTSTDTQYF
DNA: TGTGCCAGCAGCTTGACTACCTCCACAGATACGCAGTATTTT

J: TRBJ1-2
V: TRBV6-6
size: .
D: .
CDR3: CASSPYGGGDGYTF
DNA: TGTGCCAGCAGTCCCTATGGTGGGGGGGATGGCTACACCTTC

J: TRBJ2-1
V: TRBV6-1
size: .
D: TRBD1
CDR3: CASSDWTGSEQFF
DNA: TGTGCCAGCAGTGATTGGACAGGGAGTGAGCAGTTCTTC

J: TRBJ2-1
V: TRBV9
size: .
D: TRBD1
CDR3: CASSPNSGTGYNEQFF
DNA: TGTGCCAGCAGCCCCAATTCCGGGACAGGTTACAATGAGCAGTTCTTC

J: TRBJ2-3
V: TRBV19
size: .
D: .
CDR3: CATLWALTDTQYF
DNA: TGTGCCACCCTCTGGGCTCTCACAGATACGCAGTATTTT

J: TRBJ2-7
V: TRBV7-9
size: .
D: .
CDR3: CASSFGPAEQYF
DNA: TGTGCCAGCAGCTTCGGTCCCGCCGAGCAGTACTTC

J: TRBJ1-2
V: TRBV6-6
size: .
D: TRBD1
CDR3: CASSRRTGTGKYGYTF
DNA: TGTGCCAGCAGTCGAAGAACCGGGACAGGGAAATATGGCTACACCTTC

J: TRBJ1-1
V: TRBV5-4
size: .
D: .
CDR3: CASSLDGHPGGTEAFF
DNA: TGTGCCAGCAGCTTGGATGGACATCCCGGGGGCACTGAAGCTTTCTTT

J: TRBJ1-5
V: TRBV5-6
size: .
D: TRBD1
CDR3: CASSLGRGTARNQPQHF
DNA: TGTGCCAGCAGCCTGGGAAGGGGGACAGCCCGCAATCAGCCCCAGCATTTT

J: TRBJ2-6
V: TRBV27
size: .
D: .
CDR3: CASSLFSDSLPSGANVLTF
DNA: TGTGCCAGCAGTTTATTTTCGGACAGCCTACCATCTGGGGCCAACGTCCTGACTTTC

J: TRBJ2-1
V: TRBV12-5
size: .
D: TRBD2
CDR3: CASGLVGGTSGRVDEQFF
DNA: TGTGCTAGTGGTTTGGTAGGGGGGACTAGCGGGAGGGTGGATGAGCAGTTCTTC

J: TRBJ2-5
V: TRBV6-5
size: .
D: TRBD2
CDR3: CASSYSSASGQETQYF
DNA: TGTGCCAGCAGTTACTCTTCAGCTAGCGGGCAAGAGACCCAGTACTTC

J: TRBJ2-2
V: TRBV6-1
size: .
D: TRBD2
CDR3: CASSEKDSGPANTGELFF
DNA: TGTGCCAGCAGTGAAAAGGATAGCGGGCCCGCGAACACCGGGGAGCTGTTTTTT

J: TRBJ1-1
V: TRBV10-3
size: .
D: TRBD1
CDR3: CASQGDRDTEAFF
DNA: TGTGCCAGCCAGGGGGATAGAGACACTGAAGCTTTCTTT

J: TRBJ2-7
V: TRBV29-1
size: .
D: .
CDR3: CSGAWTAGSEQYF
DNA: TGCAGCGGCGCTTGGACGGCGGGGAGCGAGCAGTACTTC

J: TRBJ1-2
V: TRBV9
size: .
D: .
CDR3: CASSVDRTLYGYTF
DNA: TGTGCCAGCAGCGTAGACAGGACCCTCTATGGCTACACCTTC

J: TRBJ2-7
V: TRBV3-1/TRBV3-2
size: .
D: .
CDR3: CASSRHWSQAGIVSDYEQYF
DNA: TGTGCCAGCAGCCGCCATTGGAGTCAGGCGGGAATAGTCTCGGATTACGAGCAGTACTTC

J: TRBJ2-5
V: TRBV18
size: once
D: .
CDR3: CASSPSTGIQETQYF
DNA: TGTGCCAGCTCACCATCCACCGGGATCCAAGAGACCCAGTACTTC

J: TRBJ1-3
V: TRBV9
size: .
D: .
CDR3: CASSVSPGNTIYF
DNA: TGTGCCAGCAGCGTTAGCCCTGGAAACACCATATATTTT

J: TRBJ1-2
V: TRBV6-6
size: .
D: TRBD1
CDR3: CASSYRGQDYGYTF
DNA: TGTGCCAGCAGTTACCGTGGACAGGACTATGGCTACACCTTC

J: TRBJ2-7
V: TRBV7-2
size: .
D: TRBD2
CDR3: CASSWREREESYEQYF
DNA: TGTGCCAGCAGCTGGAGGGAGCGGGAGGAGTCCTACGAGCAGTACTTC

J: TRBJ1-2
V: TRBV10-3
size: .
D: .
CDR3: CAIRGGSYGYTF
DNA: TGTGCCATCAGGGGGGGGTCCTATGGCTACACCTTC

J: TRBJ1-1
V: TRBV9
size: .
D: .
CDR3: CASSVAPNTEAFF
DNA: TGTGCCAGCAGCGTAGCTCCGAACACTGAAGCTTTCTTT

J: TRBJ1-2
V: TRBV19
size: .
D: .
CDR3: CASSIQKGATNYGYTF
DNA: TGTGCCAGTAGTATTCAGAAGGGAGCGACTAACTATGGCTACACCTTC

J: TRBJ2-1
V: TRBV15
size: .
D: TRBD2
CDR3: CATSREAGLAGAQQVEQFF
DNA: TGTGCCACCAGCAGAGAGGCCGGACTAGCGGGGGCGCAGCAGGTTGAGCAGTTCTTC